The 19 T cell receptor beta chains given below trace back to one sample, sequenced in a study of T cells in Graves' hyperthyroidism and ophthalmopathy. TCR beta CDR3 region amplification was performed from RNA transcripts. RT-PCR in the first round (using the HTBI primer set) targeted the TCR CDR3. TCRdb independently ran MiXCR on the multiplex PCR reads; one entry per CDR3 protein. Of about 700,000 distinct CDR3 sequences in the sample, 11% to 15% were seen once. Sequenced input: blood. The receptors originated from a woman aged 18-29 years with Graves' hyperthyroidism.

This clonotype was recorded many times. The V and J genes are TRBV9 and TRBJ1-2; no clear D. CDR1 is SGDLS and CDR2 is YYNGEE in the germline V gene. The CDR3 loop spans 16 amino acids. V lost 4 bases and J lost 4, with 20 bases in between. CDR3 DNA: TGTGCCAGCAGCCCCCAGTTGGGGTCCTCACCCTATGGCTACACCTTC. It specifies CASSPQLGSSPYGYTF.

This clonotype showed up just a few times. The V and J genes are TRBV28 and TRBJ2-7; 8 nucleotides align to TRBD1. The CDR3 consists of 15 residues. Germline V gene lookup returns CDR1 MDHEN and CDR2 SYDVKM. J lost 2 bases, V lost 5 bases, and 8 bases had no gene match. The CDR3 sequence: CASSDWTGSPYEQYF. The CDR3 DNA reads as TGTGCCAGCAGTGATTGGACAGGGTCACCCTACGAGCAGTACTTC.

This clonotype was seen repeatedly, ten times or more. The V call is TRBV18, the J call TRBJ1-5; 7 nucleotides agree with TRBD1. The germline V gene has CDR1 KGHSH and CDR2 LQKENI. This CDR3 is 13 amino acids long. The V segment lost 2 bases and the J segment 7 bases; nucleotides outside the gene matches: 2. CDR3 protein: CASSPDREQPQHF. The CDR3 bases are TGTGCCAGCTCACCAGACAGGGAACAGCCCCAGCATTTT.

The chain combines TRBV13 with TRBJ2-1; D may be TRBD2 (6 bases). The CDR3 loop spans 17 amino acids. V lost 4 bases to trimming and J lost 5 bases, with 21 bases between them. Per germline, CDR1 PRHDT and CDR2 FYEKMQ (reference sequence). The CDR3: CASSSNDGAGYNNEQFF. The CDR3 DNA reads TGTGCCAGCAGCTCAAACGACGGCGCGGGATATAACAATGAGCAGTTCTTC.

This clonotype was detected only a few times. V usage is TRBV25-1 and J usage is TRBJ2-1; 8 bases fit TRBD2. Looked up from germline, CDR1 is MGHDK and CDR2 is SYGVNS. The CDR3 spans 16 residues. Trimming took 1 base from V and 6 from J; bases not matched to a gene: 8. CDR3 coding DNA: TGTGCCAGCAGTGAATGGGGCAGCGGGAGTTTCAATGAGCAGTTCTTC. It encodes CASSEWGSGSFNEQFF.

This clonotype was seen more than once but under ten times. This sequence joins TRBV19 and TRBJ2-3; D remains ambiguous. CDR1 is LNHDA, CDR2 SQIVND, per germline (reference sequence). The CDR3 has 14 residues. V gave up 5 bases and J gave up 6 bases, with 15 bases separating them. The CDR3: CASSPKSYPDTQYF. For the CDR3, the DNA is TGTGCCAGTAGTCCAAAATCATACCCTGATACGCAGTATTTT. Using reference TRBV19 and TRBJ2-3 for the parts outside the CDR3, the full variable domain is DGGITQSPKYLFRKEGQNVTLSCEQNLNHDAMYWYRQDPGQGLRLIYYSQIVNDFQKGDIAEGYSVSREKKESFPLTVTSAQKNPTAFYLCASSPKSYPDTQYFGPGTRLTVL.

The table lists this clonotype with many counts. The chain recombines TRBV7-9 with TRBJ1-1, with a weak D call TRBD1 (5 bases). Trimming removed 7 bases from V and 1 base from J, with 19 bases in between. This CDR3 is 16 amino acids long. Germline V gene sequence: CDR1 SEHNR, CDR2 FQNEAQ (reference sequence). CDR3 region: CASILGGLRQNTEAFF. The CDR3 region has the DNA TGTGCCAGCATCCTCGGGGGGTTGAGGCAGAACACTGAAGCTTTCTTT.

The J gene is TRBJ1-1, the V gene TRBV19; 8 bases agree with TRBD1. V gave up 3 bases and J gave up 10 bases; unmatched junction bases: 4. Germline loops: CDR1 LNHDA, CDR2 SQIVND (reference sequence). This CDR3 spans 12 amino acids. The chain's CDR3 is CASSIGQGGAFF. DNA of the CDR3: TGTGCCAGTAGTATTGGACAGGGCGGAGCTTTCTTT.

This clonotype was observed at least ten times. This rearrangement joins TRBV7-2 to TRBJ2-3; D not certain. CDR1 is SGHTA and CDR2 is FQGNSA in the germline V gene. V was clipped by 2 bases and J by 2 bases, with 5 bases between them. CDR3 length equals 13 residues. This chain's CDR3 is CASSLTITDTQYF. The CDR3 DNA is TGTGCCAGCAGCTTAACCATCACAGATACGCAGTATTTT.

This clonotype was picked up many times. The V and J genes are TRBV7-9 and TRBJ1-5; D perhaps matches TRBD1 (5 bases). Germline CDR1 reads SEHNR; CDR2 reads FQNEAQ (reference sequence). Trimming left V 5 bases short and J 6 bases short, with 8 bases between. The CDR3 spans 12 residues. Here the CDR3 reads CASSVDSQPQHF. In nucleotides, the CDR3 is TGTGCCAGCAGCGTTGACAGTCAGCCCCAGCATTTT.

The chain links TRBV20-1 to TRBJ2-5; TRBD1 matches at 8 bases. V shed 6 bases and J 4 bases; nucleotides not matched to a gene: 7. This CDR3 region has 13 residues. CDR1 is DFQATT, CDR2 SNEGSKA, per germline (reference sequence). CDR3 residues: CSAPDRGGETQYF. The CDR3 DNA reads TGCAGTGCCCCCGACAGGGGAGGAGAGACCCAGTACTTC.

This clonotype came up many times. The V call is TRBV28, the J call TRBJ2-1; no definite D call. CDR3 length: 12 amino acids. The V gene lost 4 bases and the J gene lost 6 bases, with 7 bases spanning the gap. Germline V lookup: CDR1 MDHEN, CDR2 SYDVKM. The CDR3 region is CASSSIINEQFF. In DNA form, the CDR3 reads TGTGCCAGCAGTTCCATTATCAATGAGCAGTTCTTC.

This clonotype was observed at least ten times. V gene TRBV28 combines with J gene TRBJ1-3; D remains unclear. This CDR3 contains 15 residues. The V gene's germline CDR1 is MDHEN and CDR2 SYDVKM. V shed 1 base and J shed 0 bases, with 7 bases lying between them. Written as DNA, the CDR3 is TGTGCCAGCAGTTTATTGCGCTCCTCTGGAAACACCATATATTTT. This codes for CASSLLRSSGNTIYF.

This clonotype has just a few counts. The V and J genes are TRBV19 and TRBJ2-7; D is perhaps TRBD1 (5 bases). The V gene lost 1 base and the J gene lost 0 bases, with 13 bases spanning the gap. This CDR3 has 16 residues. Germline V gene data show CDR1 as LNHDA and CDR2 as SQIVND (reference sequence). CDR3 DNA sequence: TGTGCCAGTAGTATAGTGGCAGGGCCGACCTCCTACGAGCAGTACTTC. It codes for CASSIVAGPTSYEQYF.

The sample holds a few counts of this clonotype. The chain employs TRBV19 and TRBJ1-5, with TRBD1 matching over 8 bases. Germline CDR1 and CDR2: LNHDA and SQIVND (reference sequence). Trimming removed 9 bases from V and 1 base from J; junction bases left unmatched: 5. The CDR3 is 14 residues long. The CDR3 reads CASRTGLSNQPQHF. In DNA form, the CDR3 reads TGTGCCAGCCGGACAGGGTTGAGCAATCAGCCCCAGCATTTT.

This clonotype was counted many times. The V and J genes are TRBV20-1 and TRBJ1-1, with D tentatively TRBD1 (6 bases). The CDR3 contains 13 residues. Germline CDR1 is DFQATT and CDR2 is SNEGSKA (reference sequence). Trimming pared 0 bases from V and 4 bases from J, leaving 9 bases between. The CDR3 region has the DNA TGCAGTGCTAGAGATCGAGGGGGCACTGAAGCTTTCTTT. This codes for CSARDRGGTEAFF.

A few counts support this clonotype. The chain has TRBV30 and TRBJ2-3; D gene ambiguous. The ends were cut back, 8 bases at V and 2 bases at J, with 14 bases in the middle. The CDR3 spans 13 residues. CDR1 GTSNPN and CDR2 SVGIG come from the germline V gene (reference sequence). The DNA of the CDR3 is TGTGCCCGCAGCATCGGTAACACAGATACGCAGTATTTT. This translates into CARSIGNTDTQYF. Complete variable domain (other parts from reference TRBV30 and TRBJ2-3): SQTIHQWPATLVQPVGSPLSLECTVEGTSNPNLYWYRQAAGRGLQLLFYSVGIGQISSEVPQNLSASRPQDRQFILSSKKLLLSDSGFYLCARSIGNTDTQYFGPGTRLTVL.

This clonotype was counted at least ten times. The rearrangement uses TRBV2 and TRBJ2-7, with 10 bases fitting TRBD2. The CDR3 is made up of 17 amino acids. The V gene's germline CDR1 is SNHLY and CDR2 FYNNEI. With V trimmed by 5 bases and J by 2 bases, 12 bases remained unmatched. The CDR3 here is CASSPVILTSGAYEQYF. The CDR3 DNA reads as TGTGCCAGCAGTCCAGTGATTTTAACTAGCGGGGCCTACGAGCAGTACTTC.

This clonotype was found many times. The J gene is TRBJ1-1, the V gene TRBV2; D is perhaps TRBD1 (5 bases). The V and J ends lost 4 bases and 5 bases respectively, with 11 bases between them. In germline, CDR1 is SNHLY, CDR2 FYNNEI. The CDR3 is 13 amino acids. The chain's CDR3 is CASSVGARTEAFF. CDR3 DNA sequence: TGTGCCAGCAGTGTAGGGGCGCGGACTGAAGCTTTCTTT.